This T cell receptor gamma chain was retrieved from a study of gamma delta lymphoproliferative disorders and STAT genes (dated 2018 in TCRdb). For the wider study: The LymphoTrack Dx TCRG Assay was used to prepare gamma-chain libraries from at least 50 ng of genomic DNA. Because no corresponding Invivoscribe delta assay was available, delta-chain libraries were prepared according to the standard operating procedure of the EuroClonality-NGS working group. Within a larger immunophenotypic and STAT-mutation study, TCR gamma and delta CDR3 repertoires were profiled by deep sequencing in Tgammadelta lymphoproliferative disease patients and healthy controls. To confirm results, a couple of gamma-chain samples and all delta-chain samples were sequenced twice. Summary of the overall study and its limitations: Nearly all major patient gamma and delta clonotypes were public, shared with at least one healthy donor; only a couple of gamma clonotypes were private to disease. In whole-repertoire clustering, patient gamma repertoires grouped separately from healthy controls, whereas delta repertoires showed no separation between groups. Control T cells likely spanned varied maturation stages, while leukemic cells were skewed toward terminal effectors, potentially limiting patient-control comparisons. It was noted by the authors that NGS specificity may be reduced at low frequencies, so confirmation of the public or private nature of leukemic clones is needed.

The CDR3 runs 18 residues from the cysteine to the phenylalanine. The CDR1 and CDR2 encoded by the germline V gene are VENAVY and YDSYNSRV. On this clone itself: Its antigen has not been determined. The limits of the CDR3 on the DNA are not certain, so only TCRdb's listed CDR3 is given.

Both library preparation methods relied on multiplex PCR with primers aimed at conserved V and J regions of the TCR genes. After purification and pooling, the amplicons were sequenced on an Illumina MiSeq platform. The study's processing was this. V(D)J alignment, clonotype assembly and translation were handled by MiXCR, while functionality assessment and CDR3 repertoire analyses were done with VDJtools. CDR3 was defined per IMGT, and analyses were restricted to productive sequences using functional genes, excluding ORF genes and pseudogenes. A custom Python script was used to look across all patients and controls for identical amino acid CDR3s belonging to major clonotypes, meaning those with a frequency of >=5%. A one-sided non-parametric Wilcoxon test was used to compare clonotype frequencies in patients versus controls. TCRdb called clones from the public reads with CATT, and repeated DNA sequences were later combined into one row. None of the V and J calls come from the authors' own analysis; TCRdb made them. This sample is represented by about 4,500 gamma-chain clones; more than 6% of them were singletons. The ten largest make up roughly 2.9% of the sample.

For both patients and controls, peripheral blood mononuclear cells were isolated, and the genomic DNA from these cells was used for TCR sequencing. Controls were some 23 healthy adult blood donors, with a median age of approximately 64 years and some twelve males and approximately 11 females, matched to patients for age and sex. The source of this sequence is a human donor in good health. The sample was blood. The V gene is listed as TRGV8; no J gene was called. CDR3 sequence: CATWDRPAWRSLAVEQHF.